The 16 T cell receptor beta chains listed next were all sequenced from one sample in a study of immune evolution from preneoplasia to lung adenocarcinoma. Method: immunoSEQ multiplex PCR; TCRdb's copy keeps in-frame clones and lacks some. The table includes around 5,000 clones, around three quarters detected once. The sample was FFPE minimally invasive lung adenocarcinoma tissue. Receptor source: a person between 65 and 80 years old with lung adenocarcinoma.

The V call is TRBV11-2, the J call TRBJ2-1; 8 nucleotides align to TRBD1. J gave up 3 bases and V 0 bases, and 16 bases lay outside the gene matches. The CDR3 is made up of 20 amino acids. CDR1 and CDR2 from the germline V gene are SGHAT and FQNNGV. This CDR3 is CASSLDGAGGAYIGYNEQFF. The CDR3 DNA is TGTGCCAGCAGCTTAGATGGGGCAGGGGGCGCCTATATAGGCTACAATGAGCAGTTCTTC. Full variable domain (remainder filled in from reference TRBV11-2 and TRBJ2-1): EAGVAQSPRYKIIEKRQSVAFWCNPISGHATLYWYQQILGQGPKLLIQFQNNGVVDDSQLPKDRFSAERLKGVDSTLKIQPAKLEDSAVYLCASSLDGAGGAYIGYNEQFFGPGTRLTVL.

The CDR3 loop is CASRTKFTDTQYF. The CDR3 DNA follows: TGTGCCAGCAGGACTAAGTTCACAGATACGCAGTATTTT. The chain couples TRBV2 to TRBJ2-3, with D possibly matching TRBD2 (5 bases). V lost 6 bases and J lost 2, with 9 bases in between. Germline V gene sequence: CDR1 SNHLY, CDR2 FYNNEI. The CDR3 spans 13 residues.

The CDR3 DNA sequence: TGTGCCAGCAGCCCTAGGGGACAGGGGGCGGACGAGCAGTACTTC. Its protein is CASSPRGQGADEQYF. The V call is TRBV7-2, the J call TRBJ2-7, with 12 bases identical to TRBD1. The CDR3 is 15 residues long. V lost 5 bases to trimming and J lost 5 bases; unmatched junction nucleotides: 7. Germline CDR1 is SGHTA and CDR2 is FQGNSA.

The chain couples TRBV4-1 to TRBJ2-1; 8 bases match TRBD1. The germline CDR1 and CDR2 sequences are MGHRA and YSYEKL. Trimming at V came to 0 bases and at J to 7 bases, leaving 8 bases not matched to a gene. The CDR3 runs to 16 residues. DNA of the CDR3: TGCGCCAGCAGCCAAGATAACCAGGGGGCGCAGAATGAGCAGTTCTTC. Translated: CASSQDNQGAQNEQFF.

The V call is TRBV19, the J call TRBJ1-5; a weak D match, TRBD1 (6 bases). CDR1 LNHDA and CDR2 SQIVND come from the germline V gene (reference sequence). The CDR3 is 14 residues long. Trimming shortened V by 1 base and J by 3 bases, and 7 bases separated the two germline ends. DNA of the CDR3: TGTGCCAGTAGTATAGGACAGGTCAATCAGCCCCAGCATTTT. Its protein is CASSIGQVNQPQHF.

For the CDR3, the DNA is TGTGCCAGCAGCCCCTGGGGACAGGGCCGGGAGACCCAGTACTTC. Its translation is CASSPWGQGRETQYF. The rearrangement joins TRBV6-5 to TRBJ2-5, with 9 bases fitting TRBD1. Germline assignment: CDR1 MNHEY and CDR2 SVGAGI. This CDR3 has 15 residues. V shed 6 bases, J shed 5 bases, and the junction held 10 bases outside the gene matches.

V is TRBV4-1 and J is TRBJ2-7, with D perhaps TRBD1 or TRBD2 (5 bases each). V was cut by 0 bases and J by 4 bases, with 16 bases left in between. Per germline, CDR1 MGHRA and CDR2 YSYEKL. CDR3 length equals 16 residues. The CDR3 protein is CASSQDPSGRSYEQYF. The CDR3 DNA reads TGCGCCAGCAGCCAAGACCCGTCAGGGAGATCTTACGAGCAGTACTTC.

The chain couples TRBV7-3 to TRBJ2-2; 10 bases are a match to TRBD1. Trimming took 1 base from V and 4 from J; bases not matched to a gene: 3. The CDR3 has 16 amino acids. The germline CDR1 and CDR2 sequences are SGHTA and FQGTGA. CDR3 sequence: CASSLMGQGSTGELFF. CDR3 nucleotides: TGTGCCAGCAGCTTAATGGGACAGGGGTCCACCGGGGAGCTGTTTTTT.

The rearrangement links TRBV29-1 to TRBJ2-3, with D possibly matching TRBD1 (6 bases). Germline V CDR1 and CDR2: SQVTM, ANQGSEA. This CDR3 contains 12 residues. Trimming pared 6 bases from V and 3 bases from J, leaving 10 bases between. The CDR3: CSVRQGTDTQYF. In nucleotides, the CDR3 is TGCAGCGTCCGTCAGGGGACAGATACGCAGTATTTT.

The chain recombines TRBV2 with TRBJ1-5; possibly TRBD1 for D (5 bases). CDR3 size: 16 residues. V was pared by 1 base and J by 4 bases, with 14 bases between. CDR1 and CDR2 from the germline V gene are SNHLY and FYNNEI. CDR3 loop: CASSEDWGDGNQPQHF. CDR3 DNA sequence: TGTGCCAGCAGTGAAGATTGGGGGGACGGTAATCAGCCCCAGCATTTT. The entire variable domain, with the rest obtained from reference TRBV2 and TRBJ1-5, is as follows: EPEVTQTPSHQVTQMGQEVILRCVPISNHLYFYWYRQILGQKVEFLVSFYNNEISEKSEIFDDQFSVERPDGSNFTLKIRSTKLEDSAMYFCASSEDWGDGNQPQHFGDGTRLSIL.

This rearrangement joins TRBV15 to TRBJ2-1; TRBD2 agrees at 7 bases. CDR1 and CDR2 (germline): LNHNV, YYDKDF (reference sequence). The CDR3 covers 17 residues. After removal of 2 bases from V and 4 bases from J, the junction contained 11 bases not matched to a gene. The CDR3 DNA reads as TGTGCCACCAGCAGATCGGGCCGGGGGGTTAGGTACAATGAGCAGTTCTTC. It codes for CATSRSGRGVRYNEQFF.

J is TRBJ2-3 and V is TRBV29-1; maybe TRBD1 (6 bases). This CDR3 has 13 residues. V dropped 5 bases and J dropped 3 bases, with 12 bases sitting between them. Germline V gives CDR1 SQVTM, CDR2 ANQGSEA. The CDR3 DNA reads TGCAGCGTTACTCCCAGGGGTACAGATACGCAGTATTTT. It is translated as CSVTPRGTDTQYF.

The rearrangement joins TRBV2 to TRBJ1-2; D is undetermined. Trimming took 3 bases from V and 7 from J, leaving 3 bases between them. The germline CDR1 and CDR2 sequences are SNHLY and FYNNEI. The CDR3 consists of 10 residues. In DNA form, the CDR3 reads TGTGCCAGCAGTGAGGGTGGCTACACCTTC. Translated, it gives CASSEGGYTF.

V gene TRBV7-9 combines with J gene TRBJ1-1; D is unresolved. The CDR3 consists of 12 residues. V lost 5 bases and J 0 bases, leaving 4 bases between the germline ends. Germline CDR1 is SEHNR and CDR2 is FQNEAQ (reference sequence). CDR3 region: CASSRLNTEAFF. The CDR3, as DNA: TGTGCCAGCAGCCGTCTGAACACTGAAGCTTTCTTT. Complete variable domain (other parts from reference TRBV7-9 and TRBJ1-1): DTGVSQNPRHKITKRGQNVTFRCDPISEHNRLYWYRQTLGQGPEFLTYFQNEAQLEKSRLLSDRFSAERPKGSFSTLEIQRTEQGDSAMYLCASSRLNTEAFFGQGTRLTVV.

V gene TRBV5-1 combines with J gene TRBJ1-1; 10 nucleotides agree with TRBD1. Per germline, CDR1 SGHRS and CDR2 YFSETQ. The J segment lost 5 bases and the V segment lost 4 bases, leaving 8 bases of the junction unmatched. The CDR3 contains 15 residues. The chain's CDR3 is CASSPKTGGETEAFF. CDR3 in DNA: TGCGCCAGCAGCCCGAAGACAGGGGGCGAAACTGAAGCTTTCTTT.

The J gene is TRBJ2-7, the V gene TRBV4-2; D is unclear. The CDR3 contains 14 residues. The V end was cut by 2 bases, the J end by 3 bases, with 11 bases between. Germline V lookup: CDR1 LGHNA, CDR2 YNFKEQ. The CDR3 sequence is CASSQSRDSYEQYF. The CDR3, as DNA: TGTGCCAGCAGCCAATCTAGGGATAGCTACGAGCAGTACTTC.